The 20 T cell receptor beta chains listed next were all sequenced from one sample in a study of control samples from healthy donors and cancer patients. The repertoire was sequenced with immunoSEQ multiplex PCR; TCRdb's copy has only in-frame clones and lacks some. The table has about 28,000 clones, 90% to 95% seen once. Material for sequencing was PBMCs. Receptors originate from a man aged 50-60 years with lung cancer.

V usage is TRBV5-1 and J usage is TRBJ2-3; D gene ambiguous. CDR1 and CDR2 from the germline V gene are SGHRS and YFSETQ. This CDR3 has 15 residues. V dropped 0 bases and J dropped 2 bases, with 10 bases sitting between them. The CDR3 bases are TGCGCCAGCAGCTTGGCCCCTCACAACACAGATACGCAGTATTTT. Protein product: CASSLAPHNTDTQYF.

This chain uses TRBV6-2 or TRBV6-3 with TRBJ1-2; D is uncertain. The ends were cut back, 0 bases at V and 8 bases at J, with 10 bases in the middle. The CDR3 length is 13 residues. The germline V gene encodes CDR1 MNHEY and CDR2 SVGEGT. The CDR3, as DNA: TGTGCCAGCAGTTACTCAAGGGATTACGGCTACACCTTC. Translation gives CASSYSRDYGYTF.

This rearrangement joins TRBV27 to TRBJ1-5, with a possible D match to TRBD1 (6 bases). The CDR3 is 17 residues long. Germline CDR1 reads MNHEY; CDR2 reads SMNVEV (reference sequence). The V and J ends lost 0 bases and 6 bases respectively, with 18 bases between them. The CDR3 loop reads CASSLSGRGRSGQPQHF. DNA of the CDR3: TGTGCCAGCAGTTTATCGGGGCGGGGGCGGAGTGGTCAGCCCCAGCATTTT.

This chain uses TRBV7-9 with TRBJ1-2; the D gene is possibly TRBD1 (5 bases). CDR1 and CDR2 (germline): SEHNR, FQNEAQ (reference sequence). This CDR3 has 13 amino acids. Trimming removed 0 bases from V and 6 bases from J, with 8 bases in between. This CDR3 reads CASSLAVGDGYTF. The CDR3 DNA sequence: TGTGCCAGCAGCTTAGCGGTGGGGGATGGCTACACCTTC.

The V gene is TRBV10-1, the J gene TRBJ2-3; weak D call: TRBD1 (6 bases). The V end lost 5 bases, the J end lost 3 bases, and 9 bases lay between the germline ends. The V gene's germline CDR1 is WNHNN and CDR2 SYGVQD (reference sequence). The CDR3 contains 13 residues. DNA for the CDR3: TGCGCCAGCAGTCGGCAGGGGACAGATACGCAGTATTTT. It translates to CASSRQGTDTQYF.

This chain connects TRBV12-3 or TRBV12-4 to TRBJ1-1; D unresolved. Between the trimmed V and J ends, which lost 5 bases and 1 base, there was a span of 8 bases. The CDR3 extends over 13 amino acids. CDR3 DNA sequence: TGTGCCAGCAGTCCCCCGGGGAACACTGAAGCTTTCTTT. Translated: CASSPPGNTEAFF.

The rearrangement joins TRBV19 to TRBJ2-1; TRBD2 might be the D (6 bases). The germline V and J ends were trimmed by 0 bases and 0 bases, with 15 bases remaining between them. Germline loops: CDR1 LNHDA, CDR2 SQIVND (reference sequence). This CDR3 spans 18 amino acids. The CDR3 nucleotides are TGTGCCAGTAGTATAGATCATGGCGCGGGGAGCTCCTACAATGAGCAGTTCTTC. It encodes CASSIDHGAGSSYNEQFF.

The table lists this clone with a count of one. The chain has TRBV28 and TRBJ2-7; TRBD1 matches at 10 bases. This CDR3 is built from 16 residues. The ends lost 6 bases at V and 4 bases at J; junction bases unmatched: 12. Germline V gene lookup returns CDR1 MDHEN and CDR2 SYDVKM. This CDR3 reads CASSSPGQGKMYEQYF. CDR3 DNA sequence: TGTGCCAGCAGCTCCCCGGGACAGGGGAAGATGTACGAGCAGTACTTC.

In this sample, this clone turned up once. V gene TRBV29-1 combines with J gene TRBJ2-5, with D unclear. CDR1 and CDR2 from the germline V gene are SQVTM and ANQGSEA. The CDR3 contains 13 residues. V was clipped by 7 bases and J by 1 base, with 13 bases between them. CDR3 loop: CSGRQISQETQYF. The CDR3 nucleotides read TGCAGCGGTAGGCAGATAAGCCAAGAGACCCAGTACTTC.

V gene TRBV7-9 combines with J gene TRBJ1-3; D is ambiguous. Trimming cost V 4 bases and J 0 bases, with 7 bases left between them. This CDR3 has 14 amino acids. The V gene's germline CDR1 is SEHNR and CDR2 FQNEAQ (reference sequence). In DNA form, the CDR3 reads TGTGCCAGCAGCTGGGGAATCTCTGGAAACACCATATATTTT. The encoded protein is CASSWGISGNTIYF.

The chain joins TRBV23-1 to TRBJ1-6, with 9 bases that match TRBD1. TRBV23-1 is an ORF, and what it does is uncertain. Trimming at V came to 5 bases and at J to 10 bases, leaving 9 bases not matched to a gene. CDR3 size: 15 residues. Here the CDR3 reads CASSKTGTGLSPLHF. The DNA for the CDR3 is TGCGCCAGCAGTAAAACCGGGACAGGGCTCTCACCCCTCCACTTT.

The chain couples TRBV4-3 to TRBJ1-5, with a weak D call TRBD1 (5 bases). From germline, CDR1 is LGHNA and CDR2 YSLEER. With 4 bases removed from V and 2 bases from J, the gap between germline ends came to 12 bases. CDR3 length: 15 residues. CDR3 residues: CASSLTRGRNQPQHF. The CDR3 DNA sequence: TGCGCCAGCAGCCTTACAAGGGGACGCAATCAGCCCCAGCATTTT.

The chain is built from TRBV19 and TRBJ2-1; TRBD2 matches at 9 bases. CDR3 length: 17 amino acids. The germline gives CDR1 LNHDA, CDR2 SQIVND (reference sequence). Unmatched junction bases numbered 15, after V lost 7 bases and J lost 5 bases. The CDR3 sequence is CASTQKLISGGDNEQFF. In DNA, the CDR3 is TGTGCCAGTACCCAAAAATTAATTAGCGGGGGAGACAATGAGCAGTTCTTC.

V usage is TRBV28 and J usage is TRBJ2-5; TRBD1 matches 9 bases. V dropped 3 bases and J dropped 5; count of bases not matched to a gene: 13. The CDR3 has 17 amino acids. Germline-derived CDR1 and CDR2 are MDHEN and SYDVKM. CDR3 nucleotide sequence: TGTGCCAGCAGTTTGAGATTCCGGGACAGGGAGGGTGAGACCCAGTACTTC. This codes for CASSLRFRDREGETQYF.

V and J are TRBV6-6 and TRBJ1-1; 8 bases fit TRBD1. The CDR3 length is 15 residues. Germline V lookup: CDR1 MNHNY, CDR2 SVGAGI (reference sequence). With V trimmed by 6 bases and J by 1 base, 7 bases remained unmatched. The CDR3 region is CASSLDRGTNTEAFF. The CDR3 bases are TGTGCCAGCAGCCTCGACAGGGGCACGAACACTGAAGCTTTCTTT.

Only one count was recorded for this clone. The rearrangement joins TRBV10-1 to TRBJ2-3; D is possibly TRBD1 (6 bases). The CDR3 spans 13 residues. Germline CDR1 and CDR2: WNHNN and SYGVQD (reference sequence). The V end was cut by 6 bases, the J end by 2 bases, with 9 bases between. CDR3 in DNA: TGCGCCAGCAGCACAGGGTTCACAGATACGCAGTATTTT. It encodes CASSTGFTDTQYF.

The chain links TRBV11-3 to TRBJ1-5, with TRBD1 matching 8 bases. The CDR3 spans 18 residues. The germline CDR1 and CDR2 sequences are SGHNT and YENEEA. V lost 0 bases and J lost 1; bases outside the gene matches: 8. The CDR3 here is CASSLDDSGGLSNQPQHF. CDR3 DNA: TGTGCCAGCAGCTTAGATGATTCAGGGGGCTTGAGCAATCAGCCCCAGCATTTT. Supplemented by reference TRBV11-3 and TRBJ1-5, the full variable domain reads EAGVVQSPRYKIIEKKQPVAFWCNPISGHNTLYWYLQNLGQGPELLIRYENEEAVDDSQLPKDRFSAERLKGVDSTLKIQPAELGDSAVYLCASSLDDSGGLSNQPQHFGDGTRLSIL.

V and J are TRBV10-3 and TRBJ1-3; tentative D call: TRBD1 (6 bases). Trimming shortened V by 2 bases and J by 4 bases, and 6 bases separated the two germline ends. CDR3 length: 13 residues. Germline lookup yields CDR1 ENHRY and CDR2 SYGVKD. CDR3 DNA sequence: TGTGCCATCAGTGAGGGACAGGGAAACACCATATATTTT. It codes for CAISEGQGNTIYF.

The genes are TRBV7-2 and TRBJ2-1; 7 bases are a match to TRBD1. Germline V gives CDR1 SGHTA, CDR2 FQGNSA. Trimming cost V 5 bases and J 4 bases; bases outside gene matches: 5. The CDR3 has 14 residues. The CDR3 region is CASSLGQEYNEQFF. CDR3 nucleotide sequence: TGTGCCAGCAGCCTCGGACAGGAATACAATGAGCAGTTCTTC.

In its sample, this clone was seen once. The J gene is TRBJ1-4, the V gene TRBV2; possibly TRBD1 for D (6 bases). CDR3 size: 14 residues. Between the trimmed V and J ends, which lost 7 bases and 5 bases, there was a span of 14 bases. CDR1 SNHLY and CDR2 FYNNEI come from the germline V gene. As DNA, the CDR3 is TGTGCCAGCAACGGGGGCCCTCCCAATGAAAAACTGTTTTTT. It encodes CASNGGPPNEKLFF.